This entry lists 27 T cell receptor beta chains sequenced from one sample in a study of blood T cells in healthy people across ages. A second roughly 6 to 12 cycle PCR used barcoded and J-beta primers. In TCRdb, the 5' RACE reads were re-called with MiXCR into one record per CDR3 protein. The sample holds 800,000 to 900,000 distinct CDR3 sequences, under 80% seen once. The sample comprised blood. All receptors derive from a young man in good health.

V is TRBV7-2 and J is TRBJ2-1; D possibly corresponds to TRBD2 (5 bases). The CDR3 is 17 amino acids. V shed 5 bases and J shed 6 bases, with 23 bases lying between them. The germline gives CDR1 SGHTA, CDR2 FQGNSA. Written as DNA, the CDR3 is TGTGCCAGCAGCCACCCTCGGGGAAGGGATTTCGGCAATGAGCAGTTCTTC. The encoded protein is CASSHPRGRDFGNEQFF.

The chain has TRBV20-1 and TRBJ1-6; possibly TRBD1 for D (6 bases). Germline V CDR1 and CDR2: DFQATT, SNEGSKA (reference sequence). The CDR3 spans 14 residues. The germline V and J ends were trimmed by 5 bases and 6 bases, with 14 bases remaining between them. CDR3 nucleotide sequence: TGCAGTGCTGCGGCCGGGGGGGCTAATTCACCCCTCCACTTT. It specifies CSAAAGGANSPLHF.

This clonotype came up a few times. The gene calls are TRBV7-2 and TRBJ2-7; 8 nucleotides line up with TRBD2. CDR3 size: 15 residues. In germline, CDR1 is SGHTA, CDR2 FQGNSA. With 7 bases clipped from V and 3 bases from J, the junction kept 11 bases outside the gene matches. In nucleotides, the CDR3 is TGTGCCAGCAACTCCAAAGCGGGGGAGATCTACGAGCAGTACTTC. This translates into CASNSKAGEIYEQYF.

As to this clonotype: One junction end disagrees with the germline gene, perhaps due to a read error. The chain couples TRBV20-1 to TRBJ1-2; TRBD1 matches at 9 bases. The CDR3 covers 15 residues. Germline V gene lookup returns CDR1 DFQATT and CDR2 SNEGSKA (reference sequence). The CDR3 here is CNAIPGQGTDYGYTF. The CDR3 DNA reads as TGCAATGCTATCCCGGGACAGGGTACTGACTATGGCTACACCTTC.

The chain employs TRBV4-2 and TRBJ1-2; D remains ambiguous. V lost 0 bases and J lost 2, with 10 bases in between. CDR1 is LGHNA and CDR2 is YNFKEQ in the germline V gene. The length of the CDR3 is 15 residues. The CDR3 loop is CASSQDKTENYGYTF. The DNA for the CDR3 is TGTGCCAGCAGCCAAGATAAAACAGAAAACTATGGCTACACCTTC.

V usage is TRBV4-3 and J usage is TRBJ2-3, with D possibly TRBD2 on 6 matching bases. CDR1 is LGHNA and CDR2 is YSLEER in the germline V gene. There are 17 residues in the CDR3. V was shortened by 4 bases and J by 2 bases, with 19 bases between the two germline ends. Here the CDR3 DNA reads TGCGCCAGCAGCCCAATTGGGGGGTCCGGAGCCACAGATACGCAGTATTTT. This translates into CASSPIGGSGATDTQYF.

V usage is TRBV7-9 and J usage is TRBJ2-3; D is ambiguous. Trimming took 6 bases from V and 10 from J, leaving 8 bases between them. The CDR3 runs 10 residues. Per germline, CDR1 SEHNR and CDR2 FQNEAQ (reference sequence). CDR3 nucleotides: TGTGCCAGCAGACTCTGGCCGCAGTATTTT. Translating it yields CASRLWPQYF.

This clonotype was seen once. Compared with germline, one end of the junction differs, possibly owing to a read error. V is TRBV7-2 and J is TRBJ2-7, with 11 positions matching TRBD1. CDR3 size: 16 residues. Germline-derived CDR1 and CDR2 are SGHTA and FQGNSA. The CDR3 spells CVSSLSGTGGGYEQYF. In nucleotides, the CDR3 is TGTGTCAGCAGCTTATCGGGGACAGGGGGAGGGTACGAGCAGTACTTC.

This sequence joins TRBV7-9 and TRBJ1-1, with D maybe TRBD1 (5 bases). The CDR3 runs 17 residues. Germline values: CDR1 SEHNR, CDR2 FQNEAQ (reference sequence). Trimming stripped 1 base from V and 0 bases from J, with 15 bases between. CDR3 amino acids: CASSLGDPRPLNTEAFF. The CDR3 DNA reads as TGTGCCAGCAGCTTAGGGGACCCGAGGCCGCTGAACACTGAAGCTTTCTTT.

Of note for this clonotype: This may arise from a read error, as a much more abundant clone is one base away. The chain employs TRBV7-2 and TRBJ1-5; no reliable D call. The length of the CDR3 is 13 residues. Germline CDR1 is SGHTA and CDR2 is FQGNSA. Trimming cost V 5 bases and J 5 bases, with 10 bases left between them. This CDR3 is CASSAGQDQPQHF. The CDR3 nucleotides are TGTGCCAGCAGCGCAGGCCAAGATCAGCCCCAGCATTTT.

The rearrangement joins TRBV5-1 to TRBJ1-5, with D perhaps TRBD1 (5 bases). Germline CDR1 SGHRS, CDR2 YFSETQ. The CDR3 totals 15 residues. V lost 7 bases and J lost 0, with 14 bases in between. In DNA form, the CDR3 reads TGCGCCAGCTCCCCCCAGGGCCATAGCAATCAGCCCCAGCATTTT. Encoded protein: CASSPQGHSNQPQHF.

Regarding this clonotype: Without the conserved terminal phenylalanine or tryptophan, this CDR3 likely stems from a read error. The CDR3 bases are TGCGCCTGTGATGGGGGGGCAAGAACTGAAGCTTTCTCT. As protein: CACDGGARTEAFS. This chain uses TRBV10-2 with TRBJ1-1; possible D gene TRBD1, 6 bases. Germline V gene data show CDR1 as WSHSY and CDR2 as SAAADI. The CDR3 totals 13 residues. Between the trimmed V and J ends, which lost 11 bases and 5 bases, there was a span of 18 bases.

The genes are TRBV6-1 and TRBJ2-7, with 8 bases identical to TRBD1. This CDR3 comprises 15 residues. Germline CDR1 MNHNS, CDR2 SASEGT. The ends lost 6 bases at V and 3 bases at J; junction bases unmatched: 10. The CDR3 bases are TGTGCCAGCAGCGAGTTGGAGACAGGGGTCTACGAGCAGTACTTC. It encodes CASSELETGVYEQYF.

The gene calls are TRBV9 and TRBJ2-1; 9 bases map to TRBD1. CDR3 length equals 15 residues. Germline-derived CDR1 and CDR2 are SGDLS and YYNGEE. With V trimmed by 3 bases and J by 10 bases, 11 bases remained unmatched. In nucleotides, the CDR3 is TGTGCCAGCAGCGGCCGGGACAGGGATTATCGGGAGCAGTTCTTC. Its protein is CASSGRDRDYREQFF.

The CDR3: CASGDRKPQETQYF. The CDR3 DNA follows: TGTGCCAGCGGCGACAGGAAACCTCAAGAGACCCAGTACTTC. The chain carries TRBV6-5 and TRBJ2-5, with D tentatively TRBD1 (6 bases). CDR3 length: 14 residues. Trimming pared 8 bases from V and 2 bases from J, leaving 15 bases between. Germline V gene lookup returns CDR1 MNHEY and CDR2 SVGAGI.

This clonotype has more than one count but fewer than ten. This chain connects TRBV5-1 to TRBJ1-6; D is perhaps TRBD1 (6 bases). This CDR3 comprises 13 residues. V was cut by 7 bases and J by 7 bases, with 12 bases left in between. Germline CDR1 and CDR2: SGHRS and YFSETQ. The CDR3 nucleotides are TGCGCCAGCGCCCTACAGGGAAATTCACCCCTCCACTTT. Its protein product is CASALQGNSPLHF.

The chain joins TRBV7-9 to TRBJ2-5; the D is unclear. The DNA end is more similar to TRBJ2-7, so the J call may be wrong. The CDR3 covers 12 residues. CDR1 is SEHNR, CDR2 FQNEAQ, per germline (reference sequence). Written as DNA, the CDR3 is TGTGCCAGCAGCTTAGTGGAGCACGAGCAGTACTTC. It yields the protein CASSLVEHEQYF.

The rearrangement uses TRBV20-1 and TRBJ2-6; D is unresolved. Trimming left V 1 base short and J 1 base short, with 8 bases between. Germline CDR1 DFQATT, CDR2 SNEGSKA (reference sequence). This CDR3 has 15 amino acids. Written as DNA, the CDR3 is TGCAGTGCTAGAGGTACACTGTCTGGGGCCAACGTCCTGACTTTC. Its protein product is CSARGTLSGANVLTF.

This clonotype was counted only a few times. Written as DNA, the CDR3 is TGTGCCAGCAGCCCAAAACCGGGGATGGGAGCCAAAAACATTCAGTACTTC. It codes for CASSPKPGMGAKNIQYF. The chain links TRBV12-3 or TRBV12-4 to TRBJ2-4, with D tentatively TRBD2 (5 bases). The CDR3 is 17 amino acids. Trimming shortened V by 6 bases and J by 0 bases, and 18 bases separated the two germline ends.

This chain uses TRBV7-2 with TRBJ1-1; no firm D call. This CDR3 has 15 amino acids. The germline V gene encodes CDR1 SGHTA and CDR2 FQGNSA. Trimming cost V 1 base and J 1 base, with 10 bases left between them. This CDR3 is CASSLGGVRNTEAFF. CDR3 coding DNA: TGTGCCAGCAGCTTAGGTGGAGTTCGGAACACTGAAGCTTTCTTT. Complete variable domain (other parts from reference TRBV7-2 and TRBJ1-1): GAGVSQSPSNKVTEKGKDVELRCDPISGHTALYWYRQSLGQGLEFLIYFQGNSAPDKSGLPSDRFSAERTGGSVSTLTIQRTQQEDSAVYLCASSLGGVRNTEAFFGQGTRLTVV.

This clonotype was detected a few times. The J gene is TRBJ2-5, the V gene TRBV12-3 or TRBV12-4; 9 positions match TRBD2. J was trimmed by 5 bases and V by 5 bases; bases with no gene match: 9. The CDR3 length is 15 residues. The CDR3 DNA reads as TGTGCCAGCAGTGTCGGGACTAGCTTAATGGAGACCCAGTACTTC. Its protein is CASSVGTSLMETQYF.

This chain uses TRBV28 with TRBJ2-4, with TRBD2 as a possible D gene (6 bases). This CDR3 region has 16 residues. Trimming cost V 5 bases and J 0 bases, with 14 bases left between them. Germline values: CDR1 MDHEN, CDR2 SYDVKM. CDR3 protein: CASSPGGAAAKNIQYF. The CDR3 coding sequence is TGTGCCAGCAGTCCAGGCGGGGCCGCAGCCAAAAACATTCAGTACTTC.

The chain links TRBV6-6 to TRBJ2-7; 8 nucleotides match TRBD1. The V segment lost 7 bases and the J segment 7 bases; nucleotides outside the gene matches: 9. Germline-derived CDR1 and CDR2 are MNHNY and SVGAGI (reference sequence). The CDR3 loop spans 13 amino acids. The DNA for the CDR3 is TGTGCCAGCACCAGGACAGGGAGACATGAGCAGTACTTC. This gives the protein CASTRTGRHEQYF.

The V call is TRBV5-5, the J call TRBJ1-2; unclear D gene. The CDR3 loop spans 14 amino acids. CDR1 is SGHKS, CDR2 YYEKEE, per germline (reference sequence). Trimming removed 3 bases at V and 4 bases at J, with 13 bases between. The CDR3 is CASSSLGQVYGYTF. The CDR3 nucleotides read TGTGCCAGCAGCTCCTTAGGCCAGGTCTATGGCTACACCTTC.

The chain recombines TRBV5-6 with TRBJ1-2, with D possibly being TRBD1 (5 bases). Germline V gene lookup returns CDR1 SGHDT and CDR2 YYEEEE. This CDR3 region has 14 residues. V lost 4 bases and J 5 bases, leaving 15 bases between the germline ends. CDR3 sequence: CASSRDQAGYGYTF. CDR3 bases: TGTGCCAGCAGCCGGGACCAGGCAGGGTATGGCTACACCTTC. The variable domain in full, with the rest retrieved from reference TRBV5-6 and TRBJ1-2, is DAGVTQSPTHLIKTRGQQVTLRCSPKSGHDTVSWYQQALGQGPQFIFQYYEEEERQRGNFPDRFSGHQFPNYSSELNVNALLLGDSALYLCASSRDQAGYGYTFGSGTRLTVV.

The rearrangement joins TRBV5-1 to TRBJ2-3; D possibly corresponds to TRBD2 (5 bases). CDR1 and CDR2 (germline): SGHRS, YFSETQ. V lost 3 bases to trimming and J lost 4 bases, with 12 bases between them. The CDR3 loop spans 14 amino acids. The CDR3 loop reads CASSSQSGADTQYF. In nucleotides, the CDR3 is TGCGCCAGCAGCTCTCAGAGCGGCGCAGATACGCAGTATTTT.

This clonotype was recorded once. V usage is TRBV7-9 and J usage is TRBJ1-1; no reliable D call. Germline CDR1 and CDR2: SEHNR and FQNEAQ (reference sequence). The V end was cut by 1 base, the J end by 2 bases, with 5 bases between. The CDR3 runs to 13 residues. CDR3 in amino acids: CASSLGYNTEAFF. In DNA form, the CDR3 reads TGTGCCAGCAGCTTAGGCTATAACACTGAAGCTTTCTTT.